Listed here are 27 T cell receptor beta chains from one sample, sequenced in a study of beta chain features in type 1 diabetes. The study reverse transcribed the entire isolated RNA, so it sequenced expressed TCRB transcripts. Data came from immunoSEQ multiplex PCR; TCRdb stores just in-frame clones and leaves some out. The repertoire holds some 400,000 clones, with over 12% as singletons. The sequenced material came from naive CD4+ T cells from blood. Every receptor here comes from a woman aged 18-35 years in good health.

V and J are TRBV18 and TRBJ2-1; 12 bases align to TRBD2. Germline lookup yields CDR1 KGHSH and CDR2 LQKENI. This CDR3 has 15 amino acids. V dropped 6 bases and J dropped 5; count of bases not matched to a gene: 5. CDR3 nucleotides: TGTGCCAGCTCCCTGAGGACTAGCGGGGACAATGAGCAGTTCTTC. As protein: CASSLRTSGDNEQFF.

The rearrangement joins TRBV29-1 to TRBJ1-5; D is uncertain. Looked up from germline, CDR1 is SQVTM and CDR2 is ANQGSEA. V was cut by 4 bases and J by 11 bases, with 18 bases left in between. The CDR3 runs to 13 residues. The CDR3 loop is CSVATQTPLAQHF. DNA for the CDR3: TGCAGCGTTGCCACCCAAACTCCCTTGGCCCAGCATTTT.

This clone was observed a single time. The chain employs TRBV6-5 and TRBJ2-7; 8 nucleotides line up with TRBD1. Per germline, CDR1 MNHEY and CDR2 SVGAGI. This CDR3 has 13 residues. V lost 4 bases, J lost 3 bases, and 2 bases stayed unmatched. The chain's CDR3 is CASSSGQGYEQYF. For the CDR3, the DNA is TGTGCCAGCAGTTCCGGACAGGGCTACGAGCAGTACTTC.

The rearrangement links TRBV25-1 to TRBJ1-4; D remains unclear. V lost 5 bases to trimming and J lost 3 bases, with 13 bases between them. Germline V CDR1 and CDR2: MGHDK, SYGVNS. This CDR3 region has 15 residues. The CDR3 DNA sequence: TGTGCCAGCAGTTTCCGGAGAAGCGCTAATGAAAAACTGTTTTTT. Residues: CASSFRRSANEKLFF.

The chain is built from TRBV6-1 and TRBJ1-2; D uncertain. CDR1 and CDR2 from the germline V gene are MNHNS and SASEGT. CDR3 length equals 13 residues. V lost 3 bases and J 5 bases, leaving 10 bases between the germline ends. The CDR3 loop is CASSERGSYGYTF. For the CDR3, the DNA is TGTGCCAGCAGTGAGAGAGGATCGTATGGCTACACCTTC.

This clone was counted between two and nine times. The chain uses TRBV19 and TRBJ1-5, with 7 bases identical to TRBD1. V shed 5 bases, J shed 0 bases, and the junction held 10 bases outside the gene matches. Per germline, CDR1 LNHDA and CDR2 SQIVND (reference sequence). This CDR3 is 17 amino acids long. CDR3 region: CASSPRGLLNSNQPQHF. In DNA, the CDR3 is TGTGCCAGTAGTCCTAGGGGGCTACTGAATAGCAATCAGCCCCAGCATTTT.

This clone was counted only a few times. This chain uses TRBV20-1 with TRBJ2-5; D not certain. Between the trimmed V and J ends, which lost 6 bases and 10 bases, there was a span of 12 bases. The CDR3 is 10 residues long. Germline CDR1 DFQATT, CDR2 SNEGSKA (reference sequence). The CDR3 sequence: CSAAARIQYF. CDR3 DNA: TGCAGTGCGGCGGCTAGGATCCAGTACTTC.

The J gene is TRBJ2-7, the V gene TRBV28; 8 nucleotides align to TRBD2. This CDR3 has 13 residues. The trim removed 7 bases at V and 1 base at J, leaving 3 bases unmatched. Germline V gives CDR1 MDHEN, CDR2 SYDVKM. CDR3 residues: CASIPSGSYEQYF. The CDR3 nucleotides are TGTGCCAGCATCCCTAGCGGGTCCTACGAGCAGTACTTC.

The J gene is TRBJ2-1, the V gene TRBV5-1, with D unclear. Trimming left V 0 bases short and J 4 bases short, with 8 bases between. CDR1 SGHRS and CDR2 YFSETQ come from the germline V gene. This CDR3 contains 14 residues. The CDR3 region is CASSLVTVYNEQFF. The CDR3 DNA is TGCGCCAGCAGCTTGGTAACAGTTTACAATGAGCAGTTCTTC.

This clone turned up a few times. The chain combines TRBV5-4 with TRBJ1-2; no firm D call. The V end lost 3 bases, the J end lost 0 bases, and 9 bases lay between the germline ends. The germline CDR1 and CDR2 sequences are SGHNT and YYREEE (reference sequence). There are 14 residues in the CDR3. CDR3 loop: CASSWESANYGYTF. As DNA, the CDR3 is TGTGCCAGCAGCTGGGAGTCTGCTAACTATGGCTACACCTTC.

This clone was observed a few times. This sequence joins TRBV11-2 and TRBJ2-1; 15 bases fit TRBD2. Germline CDR1 SGHAT, CDR2 FQNNGV. The CDR3 spans 15 residues. J was trimmed by 8 bases and V by 5 bases; bases with no gene match: 4. The CDR3 sequence: CASSPGLAGGHEQFF. For the CDR3, the DNA is TGTGCCAGCAGCCCCGGACTAGCGGGAGGGCATGAGCAGTTCTTC.

There are a few counts of this clone. One junction end does not reproduce the germline sequence, and a read error may be involved. CDR3 amino acids: CASSSKLAGEKFF. For the CDR3, the DNA is TGTGCTAGCAGCTCTAAACTAGCGGGAGAGAAGTTCTTC. The rearrangement joins TRBV7-7 to TRBJ2-1; 11 bases map to TRBD2. This CDR3 is 13 amino acids long. Germline V gives CDR1 SSHAT, CDR2 FNYEAQ (reference sequence).

This chain uses TRBV18 with TRBJ1-5; 8 nucleotides line up with TRBD1. CDR1 and CDR2 (germline): KGHSH, LQKENI. V was clipped by 1 base and J by 6 bases; unmatched bases: 11. The CDR3 loop spans 17 amino acids. The CDR3 bases are TGTGCCAGCTCACCACGCTGGACAGGGAATGAAGGTCAGCCCCAGCATTTT. It translates to CASSPRWTGNEGQPQHF.

The chain carries TRBV28 and TRBJ2-1, with a tentative D call TRBD2 (5 bases). Trimming took 8 bases from V and 10 from J, leaving 12 bases between them. Germline loops: CDR1 MDHEN, CDR2 SYDVKM. This CDR3 region has 11 residues. The DNA for the CDR3 is TGTGCCAGCGGGCTCACTAGGGAGCAGTTCTTC. Residues: CASGLTREQFF.

This clone was detected a few times. The chain couples TRBV7-9 to TRBJ1-3, with 8 bases matching TRBD1. J was trimmed by 2 bases and V by 3 bases; bases with no gene match: 3. The germline CDR1 and CDR2 sequences are SEHNR and FQNEAQ (reference sequence). This CDR3 spans 15 amino acids. The CDR3 sequence is CASSFRTGTGNTIYF. As DNA, the CDR3 is TGTGCCAGCAGCTTCCGGACAGGGACTGGAAACACCATATATTTT.

V is TRBV29-1 and J is TRBJ2-1; D is possibly TRBD2 (5 bases). With 6 bases removed from V and 3 bases from J, the gap between germline ends came to 15 bases. The length of the CDR3 is 14 residues. The germline V gene encodes CDR1 SQVTM and CDR2 ANQGSEA. The CDR3 DNA sequence: TGCAGCGTGGGTCGGAGAGGGCGCTACAATGAGCAGTTCTTC. Translated: CSVGRRGRYNEQFF.

This clone was observed a few times. The same CDR3 arises from other DNA sequences in this sample as well. J is TRBJ2-1 and V is TRBV5-1; TRBD1 might be the D (5 bases). Germline V CDR1 and CDR2: SGHRS, YFSETQ. The CDR3 runs to 14 residues. Trimming removed 0 bases at V and 4 bases at J, with 8 bases between. The CDR3 sequence: CASSLGGEYNEQFF. The CDR3 DNA sequence: TGCGCCAGCAGCTTGGGGGGCGAATACAATGAGCAGTTCTTC.

Remarks on this clone: The junction does not match germline at one end; this may be a read error. The rearrangement links TRBV6-1 to TRBJ2-3, with TRBD2 matching over 15 bases. The CDR3 loop spans 16 amino acids. In germline, CDR1 is MNHNS, CDR2 SASEGT. CDR3 in amino acids: CAISDGTSGRIDTQYF. The CDR3 DNA sequence: TGTGCCATCAGTGATGGGACTAGCGGGAGGATAGATACGCAGTATTTT.

This clone was found a few times. This chain connects TRBV7-2 to TRBJ2-3; 9 bases are shared with TRBD2. Trimming at V came to 3 bases and at J to 4 bases, leaving 11 bases not matched to a gene. The CDR3 sequence is 17 residues long. Germline values: CDR1 SGHTA, CDR2 FQGNSA. The CDR3 here is CASSFTQPAGGSDTQYF. The CDR3 nucleotides are TGTGCCAGCAGCTTTACCCAGCCAGCGGGAGGATCAGATACGCAGTATTTT.

This clone occurred a few times. J is TRBJ2-7 and V is TRBV28, with a tentative D call TRBD1 (7 bases). Germline values: CDR1 MDHEN, CDR2 SYDVKM. The CDR3 loop spans 14 amino acids. V dropped 5 bases and J dropped 3 bases, with 14 bases sitting between them. The CDR3 bases are TGTGCCAGCAGTGGGGCGGGACAGATCTACGAGCAGTACTTC. It encodes CASSGAGQIYEQYF.

A few counts support this clone. The gene calls are TRBV7-9 and TRBJ2-7, with 8 positions matching TRBD1. Losses at the gene ends were 5 bases for V and 4 bases for J; bases not matched to a gene: 10. Germline CDR1 and CDR2: SEHNR and FQNEAQ (reference sequence). The CDR3 contains 15 residues. CDR3 sequence reads: CASSRTGQGPYEQYF. The CDR3 DNA sequence: TGTGCCAGCAGCCGAACAGGACAGGGTCCATACGAGCAGTACTTC.

This chain links TRBV7-6 with TRBJ2-1; 7 nucleotides line up with TRBD2. This CDR3 comprises 12 residues. Trimming took 5 bases from V and 7 from J; bases not matched to a gene: 2. Germline V gene lookup returns CDR1 SGHVS and CDR2 FNYEAQ. The CDR3 bases are TGTGCCAGCAGCCCCGGGGGGAATGAGCAGTTCTTC. It encodes CASSPGGNEQFF.

This clone was recorded a few times. V usage is TRBV9 and J usage is TRBJ2-5; D might be TRBD2 (5 bases). Germline-derived CDR1 and CDR2 are SGDLS and YYNGEE. CDR3 size: 14 residues. Trimming stripped 3 bases from V and 5 bases from J, with 14 bases between. DNA for the CDR3: TGTGCCAGCAGCGGACAATTTCGCGGGGAGACCCAGTACTTC. It is translated as CASSGQFRGETQYF.

There are a few counts of this clone. The chain couples TRBV29-1 to TRBJ1-2; no definite D call. CDR3 length equals 14 residues. V lost 1 base and J lost 4, with 13 bases in between. Germline V gives CDR1 SQVTM, CDR2 ANQGSEA. The CDR3 loop reads CSVEVQSFGYGYTF. As DNA, the CDR3 is TGCAGCGTTGAAGTACAGAGCTTCGGCTATGGCTACACCTTC.

This clone has more than one count but fewer than ten. V is TRBV28 and J is TRBJ2-7; 8 positions match TRBD2. The CDR3 totals 14 residues. Per the germline V gene, CDR1 is MDHEN and CDR2 is SYDVKM. Unmatched junction bases numbered 5, after V lost 5 bases and J lost 2 bases. Here the CDR3 DNA reads TGTGCCAGCAGTCCCCTAGCGGGTCCCTACGAGCAGTACTTC. It encodes CASSPLAGPYEQYF.

This clone has only a few counts. This sequence joins TRBV30 and TRBJ2-1; 9 positions match TRBD2. J gave up 6 bases and V 6 bases, and 3 bases lay outside the gene matches. Germline V gene sequence: CDR1 GTSNPN, CDR2 SVGIG (reference sequence). CDR3 length: 12 residues. The CDR3 sequence: CACSGSPNEQFF. Written as DNA, the CDR3 is TGTGCCTGTAGCGGGAGTCCCAATGAGCAGTTCTTC. Full variable domain (outside the CDR3, taken from reference TRBV30 and TRBJ2-1): SQTIHQWPATLVQPVGSPLSLECTVEGTSNPNLYWYRQAAGRGLQLLFYSVGIGQISSEVPQNLSASRPQDRQFILSSKKLLLSDSGFYLCACSGSPNEQFFGPGTRLTVL.

This clone occurred a few times. The CDR3 nucleotides read TGTGCCAGCAGCCCATACATAATGGGCGGACTAGCGGACTACGAGCAGTACTTC. This encodes CASSPYIMGGLADYEQYF. The chain carries TRBV13 and TRBJ2-7; 10 nucleotides line up with TRBD2. CDR3 length equals 18 residues. Per the germline V gene, CDR1 is PRHDT and CDR2 is FYEKMQ (reference sequence). After removal of 5 bases from V and 3 bases from J, the junction contained 16 bases not matched to a gene.